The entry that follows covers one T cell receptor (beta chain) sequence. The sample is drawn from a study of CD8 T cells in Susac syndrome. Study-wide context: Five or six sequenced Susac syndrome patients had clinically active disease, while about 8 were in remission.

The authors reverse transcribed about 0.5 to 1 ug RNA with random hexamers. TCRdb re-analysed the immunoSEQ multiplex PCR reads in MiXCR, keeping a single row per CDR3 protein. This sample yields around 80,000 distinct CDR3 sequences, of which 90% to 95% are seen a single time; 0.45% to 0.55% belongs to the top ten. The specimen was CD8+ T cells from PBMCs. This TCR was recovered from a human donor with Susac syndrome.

CDR3 nucleotides: TGTGCCAGCAGTTTACGGGACAGGGGAAATTATGGCTACACCTTC. This codes for CASSLRDRGNYGYTF. The chain couples TRBV28 to TRBJ1-2, with 10 bases identical to TRBD1. The CDR3 is 15 amino acids. Trimming removed 2 bases from V and 5 bases from J; junction bases left unmatched: 5. Germline loops: CDR1 MDHEN, CDR2 SYDVKM.